This T cell receptor beta chain was sequenced during a study of post-analysis software for immune sequencing data. This clonotype was counted a few times. The junction does not match germline at one end; this may be a read error. TCR beta libraries were prepared from cDNA with unique molecular identifiers. TCRdb processed the PCR reads anew with MiXCR; each CDR3 protein has one entry. The table includes 750,000 to 950,000 distinct CDR3 sequences, about 50% detected once. The receptor comes from a girl aged 10 to 17 with multiple sclerosis. The sample taken for sequencing was blood.

The CDR3 loop is CASSMGQVAYSEQFF. In nucleotides, the CDR3 is TGCGCCAGCAGCATGGGACAGGTAGCCTACAGTGAGCAGTTCTTC. This sequence joins TRBV5-1 and TRBJ2-1, with 8 bases lining up with TRBD1. The CDR3 length is 15 residues. Germline V lookup: CDR1 SGHRS, CDR2 YFSETQ. Full variable domain (outside the CDR3, taken from reference TRBV5-1 and TRBJ2-1): KAGVTQTPRYLIKTRGQQVTLSCSPISGHRSVSWYQQTPGQGLQFLFEYFSETQRNKGNFPGRFSGRQFSNSRSEMNVSTLELGDSALYLCASSMGQVAYSEQFFGPGTRLTVL.